A single sample gave rise to the 6 T cell receptor beta chains below, sequenced in a study of T cell responses to AZD1222 COVID-19 vaccine. Repertoires were generated with immunoSEQ multiplex PCR, while TCRdb's copy carries only in-frame clones and drops some. The data hold some 150,000 clones, with 90% to 95% observed a single time. The sequencing here drew on peripheral blood, taken on day 0 of MenACWY control vaccination. The receptors were sampled from an adult in good health.

The J gene is TRBJ1-4, the V gene TRBV7-9; no reliable D call. This CDR3 region has 13 residues. The V gene's germline CDR1 is SEHNR and CDR2 FQNEAQ (reference sequence). V lost 5 bases to trimming and J lost 4 bases, with 8 bases between them. Here the CDR3 reads CASSLWDNEKLFF. The CDR3 DNA reads TGTGCCAGCAGCCTTTGGGATAATGAAAAACTGTTTTTT.

The J gene is TRBJ2-1, the V gene TRBV6-1; the D gene is possibly TRBD1 (5 bases). V lost 0 bases to trimming and J lost 6 bases, with 9 bases between them. Germline CDR1 is MNHNS and CDR2 is SASEGT. The CDR3 has 14 residues. For the CDR3, the DNA is TGTGCCAGCAGTGAAGCGGGGCTAGGCAATGAGCAGTTCTTC. It codes for CASSEAGLGNEQFF.

This chain joins TRBV2 and TRBJ2-5, with 7 bases identical to TRBD2. CDR3 size: 13 residues. V lost 6 bases, J lost 2 bases, and 3 bases stayed unmatched. Germline V gene sequence: CDR1 SNHLY, CDR2 FYNNEI. CDR3 bases: TGTGCCAGCAGCCCGGGACTACAAGAGACCCAGTACTTC. It yields the protein CASSPGLQETQYF. Complete variable domain (other parts from reference TRBV2 and TRBJ2-5): EPEVTQTPSHQVTQMGQEVILRCVPISNHLYFYWYRQILGQKVEFLVSFYNNEISEKSEIFDDQFSVERPDGSNFTLKIRSTKLEDSAMYFCASSPGLQETQYFGPGTRLLVL.

The chain has TRBV15 and TRBJ1-1, with a possible D match to TRBD1 (5 bases). Between the trimmed V and J ends, which lost 3 bases and 1 base, there was a span of 9 bases. The CDR3 has 14 amino acids. Germline V CDR1 and CDR2: LNHNV, YYDKDF (reference sequence). The CDR3 DNA reads TGTGCCACCAGCAGCCAGGGCACGAACACTGAAGCTTTCTTT. Amino acid sequence: CATSSQGTNTEAFF. Combining the CDR3 with reference TRBV15 and TRBJ1-1 gives the whole variable domain DAMVIQNPRYQVTQFGKPVTLSCSQTLNHNVMYWYQQKSSQAPKLLFHYYDKDFNNEADTPDNFQSRRPNTSFCFLDIRSPGLGDTAMYLCATSSQGTNTEAFFGQGTRLTVV.

This chain connects TRBV28 to TRBJ1-5, with D perhaps TRBD1 (6 bases). Trimming left V 5 bases short and J 6 bases short, with 11 bases between. This CDR3 spans 13 amino acids. The germline CDR1 and CDR2 sequences are MDHEN and SYDVKM. The CDR3 DNA is TGTGCCAGCAGTCTCGTGACAGGTCAGCCCCAGCATTTT. Protein sequence: CASSLVTGQPQHF.

DNA of the CDR3: TGTGCCAGCACAAGAGGGGAATCCTACGAGCAGTACTTC. Its protein product is CASTRGESYEQYF. The rearrangement links TRBV3-1 (or the pseudogene TRBV3-2) to TRBJ2-7, with D tentatively TRBD1 or TRBD2 (5 bases each). This CDR3 is built from 13 residues. The germline gives CDR1 LGHDT, CDR2 YNNKEL (reference sequence). V was trimmed by 7 bases and J by 1 base, leaving 11 bases between them.